A selection of T cell receptor beta chains follows, all from one sample in a study of T cells after yellow fever vaccination. TCRdb called the 5' RACE reads again in MiXCR, with one record for every CDR3 protein. The sample has roughly 350,000 distinct CDR3 sequences; roughly 4% are singletons. The specimen comprised PBMCs, sampled 5 days after the yellow fever booster vaccination. The receptors stem from a young man who received the YFV17D yellow fever vaccine. CDR3s include the opening cysteine and the closing phenylalanine or tryptophan. The D gene is left open where the match is weak. Clone size is stated in some rows and not others, as once, few, many or a class when expanded.

clone_size	d_call	j_call	cdr3_length	v_call	cdr3_nt	cdr3_aa
many	TRBD2	TRBJ2-7	15	TRBV6-5	TGTGCCAGCAAGACTAGCGGGGGGACCACCTACGAGCAGTACTTC	CASKTSGGTTYEQYF
.	.	TRBJ2-3	15	TRBV11-3	TGTGCCAGCAGCAAGACCTTCCTCGATTTTGATACGCAGTATTTT	CASSKTFLDFDTQYF
many	TRBD1	TRBJ2-7	16	TRBV13	TGTGCCAGCAGCTTAGGGATCTCGGGACAGGGCTACGAGCAGTACTTC	CASSLGISGQGYEQYF
few	.	TRBJ1-3	16	TRBV5-1	TGCGCCAGCAGCTTGGCCGGGGGGAACTCTGGAAACACCATATATTTT	CASSLAGGNSGNTIYF
.	.	TRBJ1-1	16	TRBV5-1	TGCGCCAGCAGCCCCTACCTCGCCGACACGAACACTGAAGCTTTCTTT	CASSPYLADTNTEAFF
few	.	TRBJ2-7	15	TRBV20-1	TGCAGTGCTAGGGGACAAACAATTTCCTTCCTGGGGCAGTACTTC	CSARGQTISFLGQYF
many	.	TRBJ2-1	14	TRBV7-2	TGTGCCAGCAGCTCTCCCCCGCGCCGGCATGAGCAGTTCTTC	CASSSPPRRHEQFF
.	.	TRBJ2-5	13	TRBV20-1	TGCAGTGCTAGAGAGGACTTTAAAGAGACCCAGTACTTC	CSAREDFKETQYF
many	TRBD1	TRBJ2-3	14	TRBV7-2	TGTGCCAGCAGCTTAGTACAGGGGAAAAATACGCAGTATTTT	CASSLVQGKNTQYF
few	.	TRBJ2-5	12	TRBV19	TGTGCCAGTGGTGAGAGTGGCGAGACCCAGTACTTC	CASGESGETQYF
few	TRBD1	TRBJ1-1	15	TRBV6-5	TGTGCCAGCACCGGGACAGGGGGCTTAAACACTGAAGCTTTCTTT	CASTGTGGLNTEAFF
few	.	TRBJ2-7	14	TRBV21-1	TGTGCCAGCAGCGAAGGACAGGGTTCGAGGGAGCAGTACTTC	CASSEGQGSREQYF
many	.	TRBJ2-7	14	TRBV3-1	TGTGCCAGCAGCCAAGTGGGACAAGGCTACGAGCAGTACTTC	CASSQVGQGYEQYF
few	TRBD2	TRBJ2-5	14	TRBV5-1	TGCGCCAGCAGCTTGGCCCTAGCGGGGGGAACCCAGTACTTC	CASSLALAGGTQYF
few	.	TRBJ2-5	15	TRBV7-8	TGTGCCAGCAGCTTGGGTCGCGTGTTTTGGGAGACCCAGTACTTC	CASSLGRVFWETQYF
few	.	TRBJ1-1	13	TRBV18	TGTGCCAGCTTACGAGTGGTGAACACTGAAGCTTTCTTT	CASLRVVNTEAFF
few	TRBD2	TRBJ2-2	18	TRBV7-2	TGTGCCAGCAGCGACTGGCCTAGCGGGGACTCGAACACCGGGGAGCTGTTTTTT	CASSDWPSGDSNTGELFF
many	.	TRBJ2-5	11	TRBV5-1	TGCGCCAGCAGCATGCAAGAGACCCAGTACTTC	CASSMQETQYF
few	TRBD2	TRBJ2-3	14	TRBV27	TGTGCCAGCGACATAGCGGGGGGGCGTGATACGCAGTATTTT	CASDIAGGRDTQYF
few	.	TRBJ2-7	14	TRBV7-2	TGTGCCAGCAGCTTTCTAGCAGGTCCCTACGAGCAGTACTTC	CASSFLAGPYEQYF
many	.	TRBJ2-5	13	TRBV12-3/TRBV12-4	TGTGCCAGCAGTTTGTGGGGGGAAGAGACCCAGTACTTC	CASSLWGEETQYF
.	.	TRBJ2-5	13	TRBV7-3	TGTGCCAGCAGCGGGGGGGCAGCAGAGACCCAGTACTTC	CASSGGAAETQYF
many	.	TRBJ2-1	16	TRBV2	TGTGCCAGCAGTAGGACCCCCCAAAGGGGTTACAATGAGCAGTTCTTC	CASSRTPQRGYNEQFF
.	.	TRBJ1-2	13	TRBV7-2	TGTGCCAGCAGCCCTCTCGGGGCAGGTGGCTACACCTTC	CASSPLGAGGYTF
.	.	TRBJ2-5	14	TRBV11-2	TGTGCCAGCAGCTTTCTTCTAACGGGAGAGACCCAGTACTTC	CASSFLLTGETQYF
.	.	TRBJ2-5	15	TRBV5-1	TGCGCCAGCAGCCAGGCTGGGGCGAGTACAGAGACCCAGTACTTC	CASSQAGASTETQYF
few	.	TRBJ2-1	15	TRBV20-1	TGCAGTGCTAGACTAAACCCCGGCGAGTACAATGAGCAGTTCTTC	CSARLNPGEYNEQFF
.	.	TRBJ2-1	17	TRBV19	TGTGCCAGTAGTATAGTCGGGGTGGGGAGCTCCTACAATGAGCAGTTCTTC	CASSIVGVGSSYNEQFF
few	TRBD1	TRBJ2-5	14	TRBV20-1	TGCAGTGCTAGAGATCGGCAGGGGGCTGAGACCCAGTACTTC	CSARDRQGAETQYF
.	.	TRBJ1-2	13	TRBV29-1	TGCAGCGTTGTAGAGGGCTCTAACTATGGCTACACCTTC	CSVVEGSNYGYTF
few	.	TRBJ2-3	12	TRBV20-1	TGCAGTGCTAGAGATCCCACAGATACGCAGTATTTT	CSARDPTDTQYF